This TCR beta chain was found in a study of OX40 agonist ivuxolimab in advanced cancers. Study background: Having had anti-PD-1, anti-PD-L1 or anti-CTLA-4 therapy before was allowed, and about 40% had some.

This clone has a single count. Its specificity is unknown. Per the germline V gene, CDR1 is MNHEY and CDR2 is SVGAGI. This CDR3 is 13 amino acids long. Germline trimming cut 10 bases from V and 3 bases from J; bases unmatched to any gene: 6. Measured with immunoSEQ multiplex PCR; TCRdb has only the in-frame clones, and not every one. In the table there are under 80,000 clones, less than 90% of which are singletons. Notes on the study in general: CD8+ T cells showed, on average, more clonal expansion than CD4+ cells.

The gene calls are TRBV6-5 and TRBJ2-3; 8 bases map to TRBD1. This receptor was identified in an adult with an advanced solid tumor such as melanoma, head and neck, liver or kidney cancer. This specimen was CD4+ or CD8+ T cells sorted from blood, taken in a trial of the OX40 agonist ivuxolimab. The chain's CDR3 is CANTQGDTDTQYF. CDR3 sequence (DNA): TGTGCCAACACACAGGGGGATACAGATACGCAGTATTTT.